The sequence of this T cell receptor beta chain was determined in a study of T cell repertoires in cytomegalovirus infection. TCRdb redid the calling of the reads with MiXCR, one entry per CDR3 protein. The repertoire holds roughly 760,000 distinct CDR3 sequences, roughly 35% seen once, with under 3% in the top ten. This clonotype was seen a handful of times. No antigen is known for it. With V trimmed by 4 bases and J by 7 bases, 10 bases remained unmatched. In germline, CDR1 is MDHEN, CDR2 SYDVKM. This CDR3 is 16 amino acids long. Study outcomes and limitations: CMV-specific TCR beta clonotypes restricted by HLA-C dominated the ex vivo response.

The chain carries TRBV28 and TRBJ2-7; 13 bases are a match to TRBD2. The TCR sequence derives from a human donor in good health (CMV status not recorded). Some clones in this sample may be carry-over from other donors' samples. The sequenced material came from PBMCs. The CDR3: CASSSPLAGGPGEQYF. Here the CDR3 DNA reads TGTGCCAGCAGTTCACCACTAGCGGGAGGGCCTGGGGAGCAGTACTTC. The full variable domain, in which reference TRBV28 and TRBJ2-7 provide the parts outside the CDR3, is DVKVTQSSRYLVKRTGEKVFLECVQDMDHENMFWYRQDPGLGLRLIYFSYDVKMKEKGDIPEGYSVSREKKERFSLILESASTNQTSMYLCASSSPLAGGPGEQYFGPGTRLTVT.